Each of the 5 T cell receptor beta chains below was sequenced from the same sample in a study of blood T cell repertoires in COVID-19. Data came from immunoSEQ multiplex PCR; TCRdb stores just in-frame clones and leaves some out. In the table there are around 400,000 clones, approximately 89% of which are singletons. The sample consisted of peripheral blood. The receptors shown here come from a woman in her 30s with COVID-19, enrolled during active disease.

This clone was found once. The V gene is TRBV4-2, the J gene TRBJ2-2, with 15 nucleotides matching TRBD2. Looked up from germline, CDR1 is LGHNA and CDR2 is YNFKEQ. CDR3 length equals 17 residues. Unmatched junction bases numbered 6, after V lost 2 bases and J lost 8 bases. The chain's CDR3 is CASSQPPGLAGGGELFF. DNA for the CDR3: TGTGCCAGCAGCCAACCCCCGGGACTAGCGGGAGGAGGGGAGCTGTTTTTT.

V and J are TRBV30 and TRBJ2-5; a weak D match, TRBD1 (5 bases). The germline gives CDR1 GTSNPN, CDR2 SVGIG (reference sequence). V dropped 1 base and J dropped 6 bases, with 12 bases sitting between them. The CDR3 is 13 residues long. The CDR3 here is CAWSAGMRQTQYF. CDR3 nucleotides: TGTGCCTGGAGTGCAGGGATGCGACAGACCCAGTACTTC.

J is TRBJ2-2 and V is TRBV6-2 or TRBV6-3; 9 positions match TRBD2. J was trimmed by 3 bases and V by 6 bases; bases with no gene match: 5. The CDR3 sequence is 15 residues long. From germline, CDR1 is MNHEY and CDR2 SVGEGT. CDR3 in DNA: TGTGCCAGCAGCTTGACTAGCGGCGACACCGGGGAGCTGTTTTTT. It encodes CASSLTSGDTGELFF.

CDR3 sequence reads: CATSERTRAHEQYF. CDR3 DNA sequence: TGTGCCACCAGTGAGAGGACTAGAGCTCACGAGCAGTACTTC. This chain links TRBV24-1 with TRBJ2-7; 7 bases fit TRBD2. After removal of 4 bases from V and 5 bases from J, the junction contained 7 bases not matched to a gene. CDR3 size: 14 residues. CDR1 and CDR2 from the germline V gene are KGHDR and SFDVKD.

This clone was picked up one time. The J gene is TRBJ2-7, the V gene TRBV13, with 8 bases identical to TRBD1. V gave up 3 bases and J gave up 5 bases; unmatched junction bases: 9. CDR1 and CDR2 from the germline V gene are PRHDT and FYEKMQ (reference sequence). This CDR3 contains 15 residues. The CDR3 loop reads CASSFNGQGDDEQYF. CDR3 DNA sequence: TGTGCCAGCAGCTTTAACGGACAGGGAGACGACGAGCAGTACTTC.